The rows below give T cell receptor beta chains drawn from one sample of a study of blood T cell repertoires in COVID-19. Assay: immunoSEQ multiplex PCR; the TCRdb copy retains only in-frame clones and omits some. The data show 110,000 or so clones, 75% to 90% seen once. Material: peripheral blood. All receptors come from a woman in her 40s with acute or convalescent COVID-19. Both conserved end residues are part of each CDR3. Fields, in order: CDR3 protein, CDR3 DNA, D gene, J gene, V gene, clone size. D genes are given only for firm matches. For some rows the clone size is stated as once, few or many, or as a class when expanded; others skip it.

CDR3aa: CAWRGSTDPEAFF
CDR3nt: TGTGCCTGGAGGGGCAGTACCGACCCTGAAGCTTTCTTT
d_gene: -
j_gene: TRBJ1-1
v_gene: TRBV7-9
abundance: -

CDR3aa: CASSPGGRMSYTF
CDR3nt: TGTGCCAGCTCACCCGGGGGGCGGATGAGCTACACCTTC
d_gene: -
j_gene: TRBJ1-2
v_gene: TRBV18
abundance: -

CDR3aa: CSEPEGEAFF
CDR3nt: TGCAGCGAACCTGAGGGAGAAGCTTTCTTT
d_gene: -
j_gene: TRBJ1-1
v_gene: TRBV29-1
abundance: -

CDR3aa: CASSSGQNQETQYF
CDR3nt: TGTGCCAGCAGCTCCGGACAGAATCAAGAGACCCAGTACTTC
d_gene: -
j_gene: TRBJ2-5
v_gene: TRBV5-4
abundance: -

CDR3aa: CASSATPLGGFQEWDTQYF
CDR3nt: TGTGCCAGCAGCGCCACGCCTCTTGGAGGGTTTCAAGAGTGGGATACGCAGTATTTT
d_gene: -
j_gene: TRBJ2-3
v_gene: TRBV9
abundance: -

CDR3aa: CAWSKGQETQYF
CDR3nt: TGTGCCTGGAGTAAGGGGCAAGAGACCCAGTACTTC
d_gene: -
j_gene: TRBJ2-5
v_gene: TRBV30
abundance: -

CDR3aa: CASKPTGLDTEAFF
CDR3nt: TGTGCCAGCAAGCCGACAGGATTAGACACTGAAGCTTTCTTT
d_gene: -
j_gene: TRBJ1-1
v_gene: TRBV6-6
abundance: -

CDR3aa: CASSRGQGYPPDTQYF
CDR3nt: TGCGCCAGCAGCAGGGGACAGGGCTATCCGCCAGATACGCAGTATTTT
d_gene: TRBD1
j_gene: TRBJ2-3
v_gene: TRBV5-1
abundance: -

CDR3aa: CATSKLSNTEAFF
CDR3nt: TGTGCCACCAGCAAACTTTCGAACACTGAAGCTTTCTTT
d_gene: -
j_gene: TRBJ1-1
v_gene: TRBV15
abundance: -

CDR3aa: CASSSAGTGIYEQYF
CDR3nt: TGTGCCAGCAGCAGTGCCGGGACAGGGATCTACGAGCAGTACTTC
d_gene: TRBD1
j_gene: TRBJ2-7
v_gene: TRBV6-5
abundance: -

CDR3aa: CASSQGGQGNQYF
CDR3nt: TGTGCCAGCAGCCAAGGGGGACAGGGTAATCAGTATTTT
d_gene: TRBD1
j_gene: TRBJ2-3
v_gene: TRBV3-1/TRBV3-2
abundance: -

CDR3aa: CASSLTVASGGTEQFF
CDR3nt: TGTGCCAGCAGCTTAACGGTGGCTAGCGGGGGGACTGAGCAGTTCTTC
d_gene: TRBD2
j_gene: TRBJ2-1
v_gene: TRBV7-3
abundance: -

CDR3aa: CASSLGQPSPYGYTF
CDR3nt: TGCGCCAGCAGCCTCGGACAGCCCTCACCCTATGGCTACACCTTC
d_gene: -
j_gene: TRBJ1-2
v_gene: TRBV4-1
abundance: -

CDR3aa: CASSSGGQPLGYTF
CDR3nt: TGTGCCAGTAGTTCCGGCGGACAGCCACTTGGCTACACCTTC
d_gene: -
j_gene: TRBJ1-2
v_gene: TRBV19
abundance: once

CDR3aa: CASSQRGGPLETQYF
CDR3nt: TGTGCCAGCAGTCAGAGGGGGGGACCGCTAGAGACCCAGTACTTC
d_gene: -
j_gene: TRBJ2-5
v_gene: TRBV6-6
abundance: once

CDR3aa: CASSQGSSYEQYF
CDR3nt: TGCGCCAGCAGCCAAGGTTCTAGCTACGAGCAGTACTTC
d_gene: -
j_gene: TRBJ2-7
v_gene: TRBV4-1
abundance: -

CDR3aa: CASSQDQGGVYTEAFF
CDR3nt: TGTGCCAGCAGCCAAGATCAAGGCGGAGTCTACACTGAAGCTTTCTTT
d_gene: -
j_gene: TRBJ1-1
v_gene: TRBV3-1/TRBV3-2
abundance: -

CDR3aa: CASSPRSYEQYF
CDR3nt: TGTGCCAGCAGCCCCAGATCCTACGAGCAGTACTTC
d_gene: -
j_gene: TRBJ2-7
v_gene: TRBV3-1/TRBV3-2
abundance: -

CDR3aa: CASSLEQGGNTEAFF
CDR3nt: TGCGCCAGCAGCTTGGAACAGGGGGGGAACACTGAAGCTTTCTTT
d_gene: TRBD1
j_gene: TRBJ1-1
v_gene: TRBV5-1
abundance: -

CDR3aa: CASSILTGNYGYTF
CDR3nt: TGCGCCAGCAGCATACTGACAGGAAATTATGGCTACACCTTC
d_gene: -
j_gene: TRBJ1-2
v_gene: TRBV5-1
abundance: -

CDR3aa: CASSPRAGVGTGELFF
CDR3nt: TGCGCCAGCAGCCCGCGTGCGGGGGTTGGCACCGGGGAGCTGTTTTTT
d_gene: TRBD2
j_gene: TRBJ2-2
v_gene: TRBV4-1
abundance: few

CDR3aa: CASSAGQTGGYTF
CDR3nt: TGTGCCAGCAGCGCGGGACAGACAGGTGGCTACACCTTC
d_gene: TRBD1
j_gene: TRBJ1-2
v_gene: TRBV2
abundance: -

CDR3aa: CASSQDVRDRGRIYGYTF
CDR3nt: TGTGCCAGCAGCCAAGATGTCCGGGACAGGGGGCGAATCTATGGCTACACCTTC
d_gene: TRBD1
j_gene: TRBJ1-2
v_gene: TRBV3-1/TRBV3-2
abundance: -

CDR3aa: CASSQGAGNTIYF
CDR3nt: TGTGCCAGCAGCCAAGGGGCAGGAAACACCATATATTTT
d_gene: -
j_gene: TRBJ1-3
v_gene: TRBV14
abundance: -

CDR3aa: CASSSDYAGELFF
CDR3nt: TGTGCCAGCAGCTCCGACTACGCCGGGGAGCTGTTTTTT
d_gene: -
j_gene: TRBJ2-2
v_gene: TRBV11-2
abundance: few

CDR3aa: CASSSGTSGGETQYF
CDR3nt: TGTGCCAGCAGCAGCGGGACTAGCGGGGGGGAGACCCAGTACTTC
d_gene: TRBD2
j_gene: TRBJ2-5
v_gene: TRBV7-7
abundance: -

CDR3aa: CASSLGARDTEAFF
CDR3nt: TGTGCCAGCAGTTTAGGGGCCAGGGACACTGAAGCTTTCTTT
d_gene: -
j_gene: TRBJ1-1
v_gene: TRBV27
abundance: once

CDR3aa: CASSVQTGRSGNTIYF
CDR3nt: TGTGCCAGCAGCGTCCAGACAGGCCGCTCTGGAAACACCATATATTTT
d_gene: -
j_gene: TRBJ1-3
v_gene: TRBV7-2
abundance: -

CDR3aa: CSVDRDRGGYGYTF
CDR3nt: TGCAGCGTTGACCGGGACAGGGGTGGATATGGCTACACCTTC
d_gene: TRBD1
j_gene: TRBJ1-2
v_gene: TRBV29-1
abundance: -

CDR3aa: CASSQIRGYDEQYF
CDR3nt: TGTGCCAGCAGCCAAATCAGGGGGTACGACGAGCAGTACTTC
d_gene: TRBD1
j_gene: TRBJ2-7
v_gene: TRBV7-2
abundance: -

CDR3aa: CASSQVLAPSYEQYF
CDR3nt: TGCGCCAGCAGCCAAGTCCTAGCACCCTCCTACGAGCAGTACTTC
d_gene: -
j_gene: TRBJ2-7
v_gene: TRBV4-1
abundance: once

CDR3aa: CASIFGGSNQPQHF
CDR3nt: TGTGCCAGTATATTCGGGGGTAGCAATCAGCCCCAGCATTTT
d_gene: -
j_gene: TRBJ1-5
v_gene: TRBV19
abundance: -

CDR3aa: CASGLVRGRRDEQFF
CDR3nt: TGTGCTAGTGGTTTGGTAAGAGGAAGGAGGGATGAGCAGTTCTTC
d_gene: -
j_gene: TRBJ2-1
v_gene: TRBV12-5
abundance: -

CDR3aa: CASTVTGPAGELFF
CDR3nt: TGCGCCAGCACCGTTACAGGGCCCGCCGGGGAGCTGTTTTTT
d_gene: -
j_gene: TRBJ2-2
v_gene: TRBV5-1
abundance: once

CDR3aa: CASSLTGKGGYTF
CDR3nt: TGTGCCAGCAGCTTGACAGGGAAGGGTGGCTACACCTTC
d_gene: -
j_gene: TRBJ1-2
v_gene: TRBV5-4
abundance: -

CDR3aa: CASSLNGRRGAFTGELFF
CDR3nt: TGCGCCAGCAGCCTGAACGGGAGGCGGGGGGCCTTCACCGGGGAGCTGTTTTTT
d_gene: TRBD2
j_gene: TRBJ2-2
v_gene: TRBV4-1
abundance: -

CDR3aa: CASSLDSYGYTF
CDR3nt: TGTGCCAGCAGTTTGGACAGCTATGGCTACACCTTC
d_gene: -
j_gene: TRBJ1-2
v_gene: TRBV12-3/TRBV12-4
abundance: -

CDR3aa: CASSVVGTSGGALYNEQFF
CDR3nt: TGTGCCAGCAGCGTAGTAGGGACTAGCGGGGGGGCCCTTTACAATGAGCAGTTCTTC
d_gene: TRBD2
j_gene: TRBJ2-1
v_gene: TRBV9
abundance: -

CDR3aa: CASSRQGHEQYF
CDR3nt: TGTGCCAGCAGTAGACAGGGCCACGAGCAGTACTTC
d_gene: TRBD1
j_gene: TRBJ2-7
v_gene: TRBV6-5
abundance: -

CDR3aa: CASSLSQGDYGYTF
CDR3nt: TGTGCCAGCAGTTTGTCACAGGGGGACTATGGCTACACCTTC
d_gene: TRBD1
j_gene: TRBJ1-2
v_gene: TRBV28
abundance: -

CDR3aa: CASSRSLNTGELFF
CDR3nt: TGTGCCAGCAGTCGGAGCCTGAACACCGGGGAGCTGTTTTTT
d_gene: -
j_gene: TRBJ2-2
v_gene: TRBV6-4
abundance: -

CDR3aa: CASSEKGQGKDEQFF
CDR3nt: TGTGCCAGCAGTGAAAAGGGACAGGGGAAGGATGAGCAGTTCTTC
d_gene: TRBD1
j_gene: TRBJ2-1
v_gene: TRBV25-1
abundance: -

CDR3aa: CASRGGGSSYNEQFF
CDR3nt: TGTGCCAGTCGAGGCGGGGGTAGCTCCTACAATGAGCAGTTCTTC
d_gene: TRBD2
j_gene: TRBJ2-1
v_gene: TRBV6-5
abundance: -

CDR3aa: CASSSGDRGLGAFF
CDR3nt: TGTGCCAGCAGCTCGGGGGACAGGGGCTTGGGAGCTTTCTTT
d_gene: TRBD1
j_gene: TRBJ1-1
v_gene: TRBV5-6
abundance: -

CDR3aa: CASSPSGTVYGYTF
CDR3nt: TGTGCCAGCAGCCCCTCCGGGACAGTCTATGGCTACACCTTC
d_gene: TRBD1
j_gene: TRBJ1-2
v_gene: TRBV27
abundance: -

CDR3aa: CASSFGTGTYEQYF
CDR3nt: TGTGCCAGCAGCTTCGGGACAGGCACCTACGAGCAGTACTTC
d_gene: TRBD1
j_gene: TRBJ2-7
v_gene: TRBV5-6
abundance: -

CDR3aa: CASSLVGDSGYGYTF
CDR3nt: TGCGCCAGCAGCTTGGTTGGAGATAGTGGCTATGGCTACACCTTC
d_gene: -
j_gene: TRBJ1-2
v_gene: TRBV5-1
abundance: -

CDR3aa: CASSHGTGHSNQPQHF
CDR3nt: TGTGCCAGCAGCCACGGGACAGGGCATAGCAATCAGCCCCAGCATTTT
d_gene: TRBD1
j_gene: TRBJ1-5
v_gene: TRBV5-6
abundance: -

CDR3aa: CASSLRSGTDYNEQFF
CDR3nt: TGTGCCAGCAGCTTGAGATCCGGGACAGACTACAATGAGCAGTTCTTC
d_gene: TRBD1
j_gene: TRBJ2-1
v_gene: TRBV5-4
abundance: -

CDR3aa: CASTLGTATNTGELFF
CDR3nt: TGCGCCAGCACCCTGGGGACAGCCACGAACACCGGGGAGCTGTTTTTT
d_gene: TRBD1
j_gene: TRBJ2-2
v_gene: TRBV5-1
abundance: -

CDR3aa: CASRDRGTYEQYF
CDR3nt: TGTGCCAGCCGGGACAGGGGAACCTACGAGCAGTACTTC
d_gene: TRBD1
j_gene: TRBJ2-7
v_gene: TRBV5-4
abundance: -

CDR3aa: CASSHVLLGTGGAGTDTQYF
CDR3nt: TGTGCCAGCAGCCACGTTTTATTAGGGACAGGGGGCGCGGGCACAGATACGCAGTATTTT
d_gene: TRBD1
j_gene: TRBJ2-3
v_gene: TRBV3-1/TRBV3-2
abundance: few

CDR3aa: CASSVSTGRGSAPLHF
CDR3nt: TGCGCCAGCAGCGTAAGTACAGGGAGAGGCTCGGCACCCCTCCACTTT
d_gene: -
j_gene: TRBJ1-6
v_gene: TRBV5-1
abundance: -